The clone carrying this TCR beta chain came up many times. Antigen specificity is unknown. V dropped 2 bases and J dropped 5 bases, with 13 bases sitting between them. This CDR3 is 14 amino acids long. The data belong to a study of identical twins. Template switching added a universal primer binding site, and final cDNA carried unique molecular identifiers. One entry per CDR3 protein, called by TCRdb with MiXCR from the 5' RACE reads. This sample has 400,000 to 500,000 distinct CDR3 sequences; roughly an eighth occur once, and the top ten carry more than 0.8%. Study results and limitations: Compared with models, monozygotic twins showed more out-of-frame TCR alpha sharing. Diverse VJ usage suggested most zero-insertion clonotypes were not invariant T cells. The abundant beta clonotypes from cord blood had fewer insertions, and memory repertoires had none of this.

These data were also filed under a second study, of yellow fever vaccine responses in identical twins.

This chain joins TRBV12-3 or TRBV12-4 and TRBJ2-7; D may match TRBD1 or TRBD2 (5 bases each). The sequenced sample was CD4+ T cells sorted from blood. This TCR came from a woman between 18 and 29 years old in good health. This CDR3 is CASSLRGQGDEQYF. Written as DNA, the CDR3 is TGTGCCAGCAGTTTACGAGGCCAGGGAGACGAGCAGTACTTC.